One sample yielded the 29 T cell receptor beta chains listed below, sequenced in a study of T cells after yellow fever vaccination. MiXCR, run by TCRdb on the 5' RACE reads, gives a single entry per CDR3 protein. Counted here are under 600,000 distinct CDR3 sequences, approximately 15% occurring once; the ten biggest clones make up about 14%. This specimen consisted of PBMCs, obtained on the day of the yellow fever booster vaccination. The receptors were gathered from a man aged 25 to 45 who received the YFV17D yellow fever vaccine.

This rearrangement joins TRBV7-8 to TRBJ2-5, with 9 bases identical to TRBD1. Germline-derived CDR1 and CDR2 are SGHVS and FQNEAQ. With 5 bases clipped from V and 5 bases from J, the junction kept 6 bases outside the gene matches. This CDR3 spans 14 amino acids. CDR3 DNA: TGTGCCAGCAGCACAGGGGGCTGGCGTGAGACCCAGTACTTC. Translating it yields CASSTGGWRETQYF.

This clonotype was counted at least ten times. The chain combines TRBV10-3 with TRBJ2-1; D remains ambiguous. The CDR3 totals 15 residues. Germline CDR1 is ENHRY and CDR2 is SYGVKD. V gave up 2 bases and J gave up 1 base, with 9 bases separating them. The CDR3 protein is CAISEGLVSYNEQFF. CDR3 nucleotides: TGTGCCATCAGTGAGGGTTTAGTGTCCTACAATGAGCAGTTCTTC.

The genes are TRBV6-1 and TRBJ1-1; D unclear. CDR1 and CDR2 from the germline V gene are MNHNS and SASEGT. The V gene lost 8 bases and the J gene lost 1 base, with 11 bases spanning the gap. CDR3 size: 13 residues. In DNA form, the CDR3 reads TGTGCCAGCTATTTTTCAGAGAACACTGAAGCTTTCTTT. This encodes CASYFSENTEAFF.

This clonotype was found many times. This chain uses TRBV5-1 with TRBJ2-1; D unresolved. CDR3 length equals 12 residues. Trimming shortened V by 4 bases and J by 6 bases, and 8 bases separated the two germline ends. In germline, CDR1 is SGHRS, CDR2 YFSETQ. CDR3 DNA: TGCGCCAGCAGCGCTGGGATCAATGAGCAGTTCTTC. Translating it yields CASSAGINEQFF.

The CDR3 DNA reads TGTGCCAGCAGTTCCGGGTTCCAGGATCAGCCCCAGCATTTT. Translated: CASSSGFQDQPQHF. The gene calls are TRBV12-3 or TRBV12-4 and TRBJ1-5; D unclear. This CDR3 comprises 14 residues. V was clipped by 4 bases and J by 5 bases, with 12 bases between them.

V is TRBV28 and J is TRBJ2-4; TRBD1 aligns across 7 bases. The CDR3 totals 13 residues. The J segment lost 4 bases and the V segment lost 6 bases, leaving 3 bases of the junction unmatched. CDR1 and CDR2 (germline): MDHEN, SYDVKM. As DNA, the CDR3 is TGTGCCAGCAGCCCGGGACAGAAAAACATTCAGTACTTC. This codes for CASSPGQKNIQYF.

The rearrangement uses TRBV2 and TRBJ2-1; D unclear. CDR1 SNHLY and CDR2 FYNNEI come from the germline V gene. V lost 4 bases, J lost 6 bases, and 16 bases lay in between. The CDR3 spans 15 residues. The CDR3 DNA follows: TGTGCCAGCAGTGGATTCAGTCGTTCCAGCAATGAGCAGTTCTTC. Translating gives CASSGFSRSSNEQFF.

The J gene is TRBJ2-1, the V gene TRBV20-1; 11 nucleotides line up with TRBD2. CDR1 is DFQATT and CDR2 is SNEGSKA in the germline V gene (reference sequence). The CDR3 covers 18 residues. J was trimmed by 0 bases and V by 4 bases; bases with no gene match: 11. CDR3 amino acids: CSATPVTSGAGSYNEQFF. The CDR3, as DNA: TGCAGTGCTACCCCTGTGACTAGCGGGGCGGGCTCCTACAATGAGCAGTTCTTC.

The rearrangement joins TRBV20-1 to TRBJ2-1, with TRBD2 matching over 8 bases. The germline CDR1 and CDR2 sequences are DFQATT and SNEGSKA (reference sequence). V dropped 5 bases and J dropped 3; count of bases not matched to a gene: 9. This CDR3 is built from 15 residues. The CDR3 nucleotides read TGCAGTGCTCCCGGGGGGGCGGGAAACTACAATGAGCAGTTCTTC. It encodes CSAPGGAGNYNEQFF.

CDR3 coding DNA: TGCGCCAGCAGCCAAGAAAACAGGGGTTGGGAGACCCAGTACTTC. Translation gives CASSQENRGWETQYF. The genes are TRBV4-3 and TRBJ2-5; 7 bases line up with TRBD1. The CDR3 covers 15 residues. V shed 0 bases and J 5 bases; nucleotides not matched to a gene: 6. Germline loops: CDR1 LGHNA, CDR2 YSLEER.

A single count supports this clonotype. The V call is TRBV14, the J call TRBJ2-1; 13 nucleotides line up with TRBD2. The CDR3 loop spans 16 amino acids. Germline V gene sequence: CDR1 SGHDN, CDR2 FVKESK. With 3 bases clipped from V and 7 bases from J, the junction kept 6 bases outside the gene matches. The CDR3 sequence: CASSQRTSGSSNEQFF. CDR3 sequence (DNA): TGTGCCAGCAGCCAGAGGACTAGCGGGAGTAGTAATGAGCAGTTCTTC.

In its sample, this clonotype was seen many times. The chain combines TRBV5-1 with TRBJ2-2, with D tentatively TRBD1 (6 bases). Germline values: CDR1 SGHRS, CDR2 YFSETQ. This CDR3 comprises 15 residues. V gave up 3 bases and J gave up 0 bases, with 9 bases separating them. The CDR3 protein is CASSWTVPNTGELFF. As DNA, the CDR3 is TGCGCCAGCAGCTGGACAGTTCCGAACACCGGGGAGCTGTTTTTT.

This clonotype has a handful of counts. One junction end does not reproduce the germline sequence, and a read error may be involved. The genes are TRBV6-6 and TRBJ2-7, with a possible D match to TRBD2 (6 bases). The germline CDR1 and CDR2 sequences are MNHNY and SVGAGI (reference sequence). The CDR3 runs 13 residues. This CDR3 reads CATSVGGTGEQYF. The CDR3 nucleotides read TGTGCCACCAGTGTCGGAGGGACTGGCGAGCAGTACTTC.

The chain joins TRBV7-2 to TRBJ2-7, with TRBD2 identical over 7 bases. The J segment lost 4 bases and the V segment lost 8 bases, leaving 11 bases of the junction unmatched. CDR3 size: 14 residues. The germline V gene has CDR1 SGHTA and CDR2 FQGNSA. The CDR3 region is CASGFGGSFYEQYF. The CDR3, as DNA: TGTGCCAGCGGGTTCGGCGGGAGCTTTTACGAGCAGTACTTC. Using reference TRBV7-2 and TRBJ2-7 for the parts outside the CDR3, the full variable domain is GAGVSQSPSNKVTEKGKDVELRCDPISGHTALYWYRQSLGQGLEFLIYFQGNSAPDKSGLPSDRFSAERTGGSVSTLTIQRTQQEDSAVYLCASGFGGSFYEQYFGPGTRLTVT.

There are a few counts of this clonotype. The CDR3 is CASEGGRAKNIQYF. The CDR3 DNA is TGTGCCAGCGAGGGCGGGAGGGCCAAAAACATTCAGTACTTC. V usage is TRBV2 and J usage is TRBJ2-4; TRBD2 agrees at 8 bases. V lost 8 bases, J lost 1 base, and 4 bases stayed unmatched. This CDR3 has 14 amino acids. Germline loops: CDR1 SNHLY, CDR2 FYNNEI.

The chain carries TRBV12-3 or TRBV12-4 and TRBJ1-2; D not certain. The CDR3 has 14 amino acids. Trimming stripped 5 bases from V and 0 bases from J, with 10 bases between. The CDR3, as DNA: TGTGCCAGCAGTCCCCGAGGGACTAACTATGGCTACACCTTC. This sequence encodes CASSPRGTNYGYTF.

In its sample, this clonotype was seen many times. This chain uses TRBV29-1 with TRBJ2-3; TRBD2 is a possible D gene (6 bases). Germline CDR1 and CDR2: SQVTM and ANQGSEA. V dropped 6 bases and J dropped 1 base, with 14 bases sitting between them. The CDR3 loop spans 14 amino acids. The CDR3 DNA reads TGCAGCGTCAGAGCGGGTTCCCGCACAGATACGCAGTATTTT. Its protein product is CSVRAGSRTDTQYF.

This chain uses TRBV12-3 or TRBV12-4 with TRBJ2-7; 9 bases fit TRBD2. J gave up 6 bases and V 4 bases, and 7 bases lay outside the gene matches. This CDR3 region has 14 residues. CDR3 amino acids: CASSYAGGPGEQYF. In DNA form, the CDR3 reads TGTGCCAGCAGTTATGCGGGAGGGCCTGGCGAGCAGTACTTC.

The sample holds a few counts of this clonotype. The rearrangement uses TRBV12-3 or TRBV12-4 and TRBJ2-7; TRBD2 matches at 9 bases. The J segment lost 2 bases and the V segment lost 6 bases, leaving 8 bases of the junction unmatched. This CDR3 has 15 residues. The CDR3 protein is CASSSGLALPYEQYF. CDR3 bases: TGTGCCAGCAGCTCCGGACTAGCGCTCCCCTACGAGCAGTACTTC.

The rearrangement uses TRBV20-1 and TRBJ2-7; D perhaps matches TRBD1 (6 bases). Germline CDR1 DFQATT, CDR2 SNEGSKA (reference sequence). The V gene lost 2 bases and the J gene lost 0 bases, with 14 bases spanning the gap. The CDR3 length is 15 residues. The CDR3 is CSARSGQSASYEQYF. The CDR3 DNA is TGCAGTGCTAGAAGTGGACAGTCAGCCTCCTACGAGCAGTACTTC.

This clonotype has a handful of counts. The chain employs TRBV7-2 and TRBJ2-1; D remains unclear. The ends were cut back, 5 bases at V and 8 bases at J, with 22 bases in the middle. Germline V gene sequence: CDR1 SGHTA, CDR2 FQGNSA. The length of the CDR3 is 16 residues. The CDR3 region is CASSKQPRSPPDEQFF. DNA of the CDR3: TGTGCCAGCAGCAAGCAACCCCGGTCCCCCCCGGATGAGCAGTTCTTC.

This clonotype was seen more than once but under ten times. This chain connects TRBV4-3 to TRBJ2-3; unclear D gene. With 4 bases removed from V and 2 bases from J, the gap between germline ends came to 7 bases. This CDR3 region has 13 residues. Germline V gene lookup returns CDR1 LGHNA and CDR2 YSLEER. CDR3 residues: CASSPVDTDTQYF. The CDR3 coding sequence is TGCGCCAGCAGCCCAGTCGACACAGATACGCAGTATTTT.

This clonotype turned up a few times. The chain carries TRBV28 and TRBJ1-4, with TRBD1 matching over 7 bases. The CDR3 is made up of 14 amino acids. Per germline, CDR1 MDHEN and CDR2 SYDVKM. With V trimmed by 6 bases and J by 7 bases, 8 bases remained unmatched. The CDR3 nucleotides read TGTGCCAGCAGCCGAACAGGGGTTAGTGAAAAACTGTTTTTT. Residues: CASSRTGVSEKLFF.

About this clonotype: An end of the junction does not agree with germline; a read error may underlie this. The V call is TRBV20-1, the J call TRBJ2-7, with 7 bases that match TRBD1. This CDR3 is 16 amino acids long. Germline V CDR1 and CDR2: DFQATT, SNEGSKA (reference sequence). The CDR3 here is CCARVTDPGQFNEQYF. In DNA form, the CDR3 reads TGCTGTGCTAGAGTTACGGACCCGGGACAGTTCAACGAGCAGTACTTC.

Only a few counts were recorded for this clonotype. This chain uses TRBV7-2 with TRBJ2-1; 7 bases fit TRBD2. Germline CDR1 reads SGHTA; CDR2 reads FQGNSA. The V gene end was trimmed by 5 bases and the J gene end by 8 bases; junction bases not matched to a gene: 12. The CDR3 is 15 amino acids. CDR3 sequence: CASSPSRGSSHEQFF. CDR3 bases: TGTGCCAGCAGCCCTTCCCGCGGGAGTTCGCATGAGCAGTTCTTC.

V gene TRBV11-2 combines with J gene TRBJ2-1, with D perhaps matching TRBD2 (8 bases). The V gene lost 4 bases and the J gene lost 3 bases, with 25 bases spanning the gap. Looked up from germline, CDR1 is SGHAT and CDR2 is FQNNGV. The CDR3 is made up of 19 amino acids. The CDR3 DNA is TGTGCCAGCAGCTCAGGGGGGAGATCTAGCGGGCCAGGCTACAATGAGCAGTTCTTC. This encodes CASSSGGRSSGPGYNEQFF.

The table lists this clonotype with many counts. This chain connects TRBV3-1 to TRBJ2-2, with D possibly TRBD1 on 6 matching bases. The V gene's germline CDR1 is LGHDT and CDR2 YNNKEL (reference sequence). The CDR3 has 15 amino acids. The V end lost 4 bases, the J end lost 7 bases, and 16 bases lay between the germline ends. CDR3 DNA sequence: TGTGCCAGCAGCCGACAGGTGATGGGCGGCGGGGAGCTGTTTTTT. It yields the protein CASSRQVMGGGELFF.

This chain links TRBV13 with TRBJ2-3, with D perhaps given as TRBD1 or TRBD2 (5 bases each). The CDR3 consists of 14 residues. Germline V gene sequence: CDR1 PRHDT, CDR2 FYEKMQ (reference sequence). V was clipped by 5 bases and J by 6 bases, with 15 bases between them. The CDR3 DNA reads TGTGCCAGCAGCCGGGGACCCCTCGACGATACGCAGTATTTT. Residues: CASSRGPLDDTQYF.

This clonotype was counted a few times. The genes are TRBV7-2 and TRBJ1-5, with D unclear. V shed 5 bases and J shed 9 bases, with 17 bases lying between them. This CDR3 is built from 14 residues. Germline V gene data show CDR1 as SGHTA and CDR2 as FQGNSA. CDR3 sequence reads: CASSGQVGSVPQHF. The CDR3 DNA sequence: TGTGCCAGCAGCGGGCAGGTAGGCTCAGTGCCCCAGCATTTT.